This T cell receptor beta chain was sequenced in a study of shared T cell receptors in the human thymus. The sample holds a few counts of this clone. The germline V gene has CDR1 MNHEY and CDR2 SMNVEV (reference sequence). The trim removed 4 bases at V and 7 bases at J, leaving 19 bases unmatched. The CDR3 is 18 residues long. TCRdb's copy holds only in-frame clones and misses some; the assay was immunoSEQ multiplex PCR. The table records roughly 700,000 clones, roughly 88% of them present only once. This sample also belongs to another study, concerning human thymus T cells. That paper adds: Immunologically healthy infants in Finland undergoing congenital heart defect surgery were the donors. Surgeons resected thymus tissue during corrective heart surgery. Unrelated people showed highly overlapping thymic repertoires, related research reported.

Sequenced material: thymocytes. The source of this sequence is a boy under two years old with a congenital heart defect. The rearrangement joins TRBV27 to TRBJ1-1; 9 bases agree with TRBD1. The CDR3 loop is CASSSPGQGGLRAYEAFF. The CDR3 DNA is TGTGCCAGCAGTTCCCCGGGACAGGGAGGACTCAGGGCCTATGAAGCTTTCTTT.